Here is one T cell receptor beta chain with its context. There is no known antigen for this receptor. There are no base qualities to consult, and no much larger clone falls within one base. These data are taken from a study of OX40 agonist ivuxolimab in advanced cancers. Concerning the study at large: Ivuxolimab, which targeted the costimulatory receptor OX40 (CD134), was an agonistic, fully human IgG2 monoclonal antibody. Intravenous ivuxolimab was administered to patients every 2 weeks at six dose levels: 0.01, 0.1, 0.3, 1.5, 3 and 10 mg/kg. Of the 50 to 55 patients in dose escalation, about 20 had hepatocellular carcinoma, around 15 had melanoma, 9 had renal cell carcinoma and 9 had head and neck cancer. A male proportion of 70% to 90% and a mean age of about 60 years, ranging from roughly 23 to 90, were recorded for the dose-escalation cohort. Prior anti-PD-1, anti-PD-L1 or anti-CTLA-4 therapy was permitted, and roughly two fifths of dose-escalation patients had received checkpoint inhibitors. Partial responses occurred in three dose-escalation patients: two with cutaneous melanoma and one with hepatocellular carcinoma. Peripheral TCRbeta sequencing aimed to test whether ivuxolimab altered TCR sequence diversity and caused clonal T-cell expansion. The paper covers the monotherapy dose-escalation part of the phase I ivuxolimab trial, which included N ≈ 57 patients. Results the study describes overall, beyond this receptor: On average, CD8+ T cells showed more expanded clones than CD4+ T cells after ivuxolimab. Partial responders in the 0.1-3.0 mg/kg groups had among the lowest normalized peripheral clonal expansion, especially among CD8+ T cells. Low levels of normalized T-cell clonal expansion were also seen in some patients who did not respond. At doses of 0.1 to 3.0 mg/kg, clonal expansion of both CD4+ and CD8+ blood T cells was observed from baseline to week 6. Antigen specificity was not determined for the clonally expanded peripheral T cells.

The CDR3 numbers 16 residues from cysteine through phenylalanine. Just CDR3 DNA is preserved here, 48 bases in frame from base 1. V ends up 4 bases short and J 5 bases short, with an unmatched junction base count of 10. As encoded in the germline V gene (reference sequence), CDR1 is SGHNT while CDR2 is YYREEE. Genomic DNA was extracted from sorted cells for sequencing of the TCRbeta CDR3 region. TCRbeta CDR3 regions were sequenced using the immunoSEQ Assay. Drawn from immuneACCESS, this table holds only the in-frame rearrangements with V and J called that TCRdb kept. Clones are partly lost; checked studies trace under half to an unresolved V gene and leave the rest unexplained. The sample records approximately 69,000 clones, 85% to 90% of which are singletons. Together, the top ten hold about 10% of the sample. The trial excluded patients who had a history of autoimmune disease or who were on systemic immunosuppression. Peripheral blood for TCR sequencing was collected from all dose cohorts at baseline, on cycle 4 day 1, and on cycle 7 day 1. Samples were obtained from an open-label, multicenter, first-in-human phase I dose-escalation trial of ivuxolimab. Adults with locally advanced or metastatic head and neck squamous cell, hepatocellular, melanoma or renal cell carcinoma were enrolled in the trial. Before TCR sequencing, CD4+ T cells and CD8+ T cells from peripheral blood were sorted into separate populations.

This receptor was identified in an adult with an advanced solid tumor such as melanoma, head and neck, liver or kidney cancer. The sequencing used CD4+ or CD8+ T cells sorted from blood, collected in a trial of the OX40 agonist ivuxolimab. The rearrangement combines TRBV5-4 with TRBJ2-1, and 9 bases in between align with TRBD2. At the DNA level, the sequence is TGTGCCAGCAGCCTCCCTGGTAGCGGGAGACACAATGAGCAGTTCTTC. Translation gives CASSLPGSGRHNEQFF.